This T cell receptor beta chain was captured by sequencing in a study of blood T cell repertoires in COVID-19. In the original analysis: Researchers report that nucleated cell counts were estimated from reference gene primer amplification. The table came from immunoSEQ multiplex PCR; TCRdb's copy has only in-frame clones and leaves some out. V and J calls and clone size follow that table, whereas D and trimming were derived from the DNA. The table lists fewer than 250,000 clones, around 90% of them singletons. Germline V gene lookup returns CDR1 SGDLS and CDR2 YYNGEE. The CDR3 sequence is 14 residues long. Trimming took 4 bases from V and 6 from J; bases not matched to a gene: 7. Seattle researchers signed up patients amid active infection and tracked them longitudinally.

The sequenced sample was peripheral blood. The origin of this receptor is a man aged 60 to 69 with COVID-19, enrolled during active disease. The gene calls are TRBV9 and TRBJ1-1, with 9 bases fitting TRBD1. CDR3 sequence: CASSLGQGFPEAFF. CDR3 DNA sequence: TGTGCCAGCAGCTTGGGACAGGGTTTTCCTGAAGCTTTCTTT.